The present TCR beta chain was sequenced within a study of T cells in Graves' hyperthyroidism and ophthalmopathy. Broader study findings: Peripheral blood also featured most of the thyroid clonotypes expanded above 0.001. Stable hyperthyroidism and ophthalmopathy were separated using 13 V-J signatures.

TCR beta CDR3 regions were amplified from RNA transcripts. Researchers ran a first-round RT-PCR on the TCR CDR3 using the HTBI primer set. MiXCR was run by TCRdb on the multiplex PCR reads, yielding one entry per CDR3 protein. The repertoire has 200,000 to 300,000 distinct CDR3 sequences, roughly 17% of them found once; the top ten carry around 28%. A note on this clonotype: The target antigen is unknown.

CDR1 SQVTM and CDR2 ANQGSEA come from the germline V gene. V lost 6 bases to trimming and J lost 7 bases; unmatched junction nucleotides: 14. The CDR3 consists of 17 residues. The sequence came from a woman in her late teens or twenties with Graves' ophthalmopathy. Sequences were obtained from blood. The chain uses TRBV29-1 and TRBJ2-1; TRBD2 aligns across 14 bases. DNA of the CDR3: TGCAGCGTCTGTTTGATCGGGACTAGCGGGAGTGGTAATGAGCAGTTCTTC. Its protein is CSVCLIGTSGSGNEQFF.